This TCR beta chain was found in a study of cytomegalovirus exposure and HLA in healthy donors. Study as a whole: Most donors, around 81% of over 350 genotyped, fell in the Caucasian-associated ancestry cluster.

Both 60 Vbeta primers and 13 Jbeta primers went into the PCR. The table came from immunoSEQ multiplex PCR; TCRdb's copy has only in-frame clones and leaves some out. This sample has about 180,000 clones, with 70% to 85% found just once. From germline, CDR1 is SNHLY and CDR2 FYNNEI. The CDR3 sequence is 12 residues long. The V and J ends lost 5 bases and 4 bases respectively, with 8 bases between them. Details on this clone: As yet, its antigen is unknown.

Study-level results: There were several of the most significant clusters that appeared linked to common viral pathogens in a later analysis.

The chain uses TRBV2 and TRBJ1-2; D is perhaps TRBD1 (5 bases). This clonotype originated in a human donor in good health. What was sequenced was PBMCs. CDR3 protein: CASSSQGYGYTF. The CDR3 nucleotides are TGTGCCAGCAGTAGCCAGGGCTATGGCTACACCTTC.